The 30 T cell receptor beta chains below come from one sample, sequenced in a study of PD-1 blockade in classical Hodgkin lymphoma. The method was immunoSEQ multiplex PCR; TCRdb's version includes in-frame clones alone and lacks a portion of them. The table records 80,000 to 100,000 clones, around 81% of them present only once. With no exception, relapse followed autologous stem cell transplantation in all patients, and brentuximab vedotin exposure varied. Specimen: peripheral blood mononuclear cells (PBMCs), collected before the second cycle of nivolumab. These TCRs come from a human donor with classical Hodgkin lymphoma.

V gene TRBV4-2 combines with J gene TRBJ2-2; D tentatively reads TRBD1 or TRBD2 (5 bases each). Deletions cut 1 base from V and 1 base from J, with 10 bases between. The CDR3 extends over 16 amino acids. Germline V gives CDR1 LGHNA, CDR2 YNFKEQ. DNA for the CDR3: TGTGCCAGCAGCCAAGGAGGGGTGGTGAACACCGGGGAGCTGTTTTTT. Amino acid sequence: CASSQGGVVNTGELFF.

The V gene is TRBV5-4, the J gene TRBJ2-3, with D unresolved. CDR1 is SGHNT, CDR2 YYREEE, per germline (reference sequence). The CDR3 totals 13 residues. The germline V and J ends were trimmed by 1 base and 4 bases, with 7 bases remaining between them. The CDR3 region has the DNA TGTGCCAGCAGCTTGACAATTTCAGATACGCAGTATTTT. Residues: CASSLTISDTQYF.

The chain has TRBV10-3 and TRBJ2-2; D may be TRBD2 (6 bases). The germline V and J ends were trimmed by 2 bases and 1 base, with 8 bases remaining between them. The germline V gene has CDR1 ENHRY and CDR2 SYGVKD. The CDR3 extends over 15 amino acids. CDR3 in DNA: TGTGCCATCAGTGAGATTAGCGGGAACACCGGGGAGCTGTTTTTT. It encodes CAISEISGNTGELFF.

This chain uses TRBV19 with TRBJ2-3, with D uncertain. Trimming removed 0 bases from V and 1 base from J, with 17 bases in between. Per the germline V gene, CDR1 is LNHDA and CDR2 is SQIVND (reference sequence). This CDR3 has 18 amino acids. In nucleotides, the CDR3 is TGTGCCAGTAGTATAGATCCCCCTTCGATCCGGGGCACAGATACGCAGTATTTT. Protein product: CASSIDPPSIRGTDTQYF.

The V gene is TRBV2, the J gene TRBJ2-3, with 12 bases lining up with TRBD2. Germline V CDR1 and CDR2: SNHLY, FYNNEI. This CDR3 is 15 amino acids long. With 6 bases clipped from V and 0 bases from J, the junction kept 1 base outside the gene matches. The DNA of the CDR3 is TGTGCCAGCAGGACTAGCGGGAGTAGCACAGATACGCAGTATTTT. This sequence encodes CASRTSGSSTDTQYF.

This clone is a singleton in its sample. The chain combines TRBV7-3 with TRBJ1-2, with 7 bases matching TRBD1. From germline, CDR1 is SGHTA and CDR2 FQGTGA. CDR3 length equals 14 residues. V shed 5 bases and J 6 bases; nucleotides not matched to a gene: 9. CDR3 in amino acids: CASSQQGGMDGYTF. DNA of the CDR3: TGTGCCAGCAGCCAGCAGGGGGGGATGGATGGCTACACCTTC.

The chain carries TRBV25-1 and TRBJ2-7; 13 bases match TRBD2. Germline CDR1 MGHDK, CDR2 SYGVNS. CDR3 length: 17 residues. V shed 4 bases, J shed 6 bases, and the junction held 12 bases outside the gene matches. As DNA, the CDR3 is TGTGCCAGCAGTGCTCGGACTAGCGGGAGCCTTACGGGCGAGCAGTACTTC. Its translation: CASSARTSGSLTGEQYF.

The V and J genes are TRBV6-4 and TRBJ1-1, with D possibly matching TRBD1 (6 bases). Germline V gives CDR1 MRHNA, CDR2 SNTAGT. The CDR3 is made up of 15 amino acids. V lost 4 bases, J lost 1 base, and 13 bases lay in between. CDR3 loop: CASSAAGAPNTEAFF. The CDR3 nucleotides are TGTGCCAGCAGTGCCGCGGGGGCGCCGAACACTGAAGCTTTCTTT.

The V gene is TRBV9, the J gene TRBJ2-7; 7 bases map to TRBD2. CDR1 and CDR2 (germline): SGDLS, YYNGEE. Germline trimming cut 7 bases from V and 2 bases from J; bases unmatched to any gene: 12. The CDR3 has 15 residues. The CDR3, as DNA: TGTGCCAGCGGGAGGGGCCGGGGGACCCCCTACGAGCAGTACTTC. Residues: CASGRGRGTPYEQYF.

This clone was counted once. In nucleotides, the CDR3 is TGTGCCTGGAGCCGACCTACCGGGACTAGCGGGATCAATGAGCAGTTCTTC. This gives the protein CAWSRPTGTSGINEQFF. The chain recombines TRBV30 with TRBJ2-1; 13 bases line up with TRBD2. The trim removed 3 bases at V and 6 bases at J, leaving 11 bases unmatched. The CDR3 is 17 amino acids. The germline V gene has CDR1 GTSNPN and CDR2 SVGIG (reference sequence).

This chain uses TRBV7-6 with TRBJ1-2; no clear D. Germline loops: CDR1 SGHVS, CDR2 FNYEAQ. The CDR3 spans 15 residues. Trimming took 1 base from V and 5 from J, leaving 14 bases between them. The CDR3 sequence: CASSLGVRTEYGYTF. The CDR3 DNA sequence: TGTGCCAGCAGCTTAGGCGTTAGGACGGAGTATGGCTACACCTTC.

This rearrangement joins TRBV7-2 to TRBJ1-5; no reliable D call. The germline V gene has CDR1 SGHTA and CDR2 FQGNSA. The germline V and J ends were trimmed by 1 base and 0 bases, with 10 bases remaining between them. This CDR3 has 16 residues. The CDR3 loop is CASSLVGSYSNQPQHF. The CDR3 DNA sequence: TGTGCCAGCAGCTTAGTGGGCAGCTATAGCAATCAGCCCCAGCATTTT.

This clone turned up a few times. The J gene is TRBJ2-2, the V gene TRBV27; D is undetermined. Germline V gene lookup returns CDR1 MNHEY and CDR2 SMNVEV (reference sequence). Trimming took off 5 bases at V and 7 bases at J, with 8 bases between the two ends. The CDR3 length is 12 residues. CDR3 sequence (DNA): TGTGCCAGCAGTCCCCGGTTCGGGGAGCTGTTTTTT. Protein product: CASSPRFGELFF.

The V call is TRBV5-1, the J call TRBJ2-1; TRBD1 matches at 7 bases. Trimming removed 4 bases from V and 7 bases from J; junction bases left unmatched: 14. CDR3 size: 16 residues. CDR1 SGHRS and CDR2 YFSETQ come from the germline V gene. The CDR3 sequence: CASSPLGRQGQNEQFF. Written as DNA, the CDR3 is TGCGCCAGCAGCCCCTTAGGTCGACAGGGTCAAAATGAGCAGTTCTTC.

Comment on this clone: Other DNA sequences from this sample encode an identical CDR3 as well. The genes are TRBV10-3 and TRBJ2-3, with D uncertain. Germline V lookup: CDR1 ENHRY, CDR2 SYGVKD. Trimming pared 3 bases from V and 5 bases from J, leaving 3 bases between. The CDR3 totals 11 residues. In DNA form, the CDR3 reads TGTGCCATCAGTGATGTAGATACGCAGTATTTT. It translates to CAISDVDTQYF.

J is TRBJ2-1 and V is TRBV7-2; the match to TRBD1 covers 7 bases. Germline V gives CDR1 SGHTA, CDR2 FQGNSA. This CDR3 comprises 14 residues. Trimming cost V 3 bases and J 5 bases; bases outside gene matches: 4. As DNA, the CDR3 is TGTGCCAGCAGCTTGTGGCAGGGGGACAATGAGCAGTTCTTC. Translated, it gives CASSLWQGDNEQFF.

The chain uses TRBV27 and TRBJ2-1; D may be TRBD2 (6 bases). The length of the CDR3 is 16 residues. With 5 bases removed from V and 0 bases from J, the gap between germline ends came to 14 bases. Germline V gives CDR1 MNHEY, CDR2 SMNVEV (reference sequence). The CDR3 DNA reads as TGTGCCAGCAGTCCGCGGCGGGGTCTCTCCTACAATGAGCAGTTCTTC. It encodes CASSPRRGLSYNEQFF.

In DNA, the CDR3 is TGTGCCAGCAGTCGAACTCAAGATACGCAGTATTTT. It encodes CASSRTQDTQYF. The chain carries TRBV2 and TRBJ2-3; unclear D gene. The CDR3 covers 12 residues. Trimming left V 5 bases short and J 5 bases short, with 8 bases between. Germline V gene sequence: CDR1 SNHLY, CDR2 FYNNEI.

In DNA, the CDR3 is TGTGCCATGGGCCCCGACACGGGGTTCTACGAGCAGTACTTC. Amino acid sequence: CAMGPDTGFYEQYF. This chain links TRBV10-3 with TRBJ2-7; the D gene is possibly TRBD2 (5 bases). Germline CDR1 reads ENHRY; CDR2 reads SYGVKD. The CDR3 is made up of 14 amino acids. Trimming took 9 bases from V and 3 from J, leaving 18 bases between them.

This rearrangement joins TRBV4-2 to TRBJ1-1; 7 bases map to TRBD1. V lost 1 base and J lost 4; bases outside the gene matches: 9. The CDR3 loop spans 16 amino acids. The germline CDR1 and CDR2 sequences are LGHNA and YNFKEQ. This CDR3 reads CASSQALPRGTTEAFF. The CDR3 DNA reads TGTGCCAGCAGCCAAGCCCTCCCCAGGGGGACCACTGAAGCTTTCTTT.

CDR3 loop: CASSRDYRSYNEQFF. CDR3 DNA sequence: TGTGCCAGCAGTCGGGACTATCGCTCCTACAATGAGCAGTTCTTC. The V and J genes are TRBV27 and TRBJ2-1; TRBD2 matches at 7 bases. The CDR3 is made up of 15 amino acids. Trimming took 5 bases from V and 0 from J; bases not matched to a gene: 4. Per the germline V gene, CDR1 is MNHEY and CDR2 is SMNVEV (reference sequence).

The CDR3 region has the DNA TGTGCCACAAGGACAGGTAGCGACGAGCAGTACTTC. Translated, it gives CATRTGSDEQYF. The rearrangement joins TRBV27 to TRBJ2-7, with 7 positions matching TRBD1. The CDR3 sequence is 12 residues long. V was pared by 10 bases and J by 5 bases, with 8 bases of the junction left unmatched. The V gene's germline CDR1 is MNHEY and CDR2 SMNVEV (reference sequence).

The genes are TRBV15 and TRBJ2-3; no firm D call. From germline, CDR1 is LNHNV and CDR2 YYDKDF (reference sequence). The CDR3 sequence is 18 residues long. V lost 2 bases to trimming and J lost 2 bases, with 20 bases between them. The CDR3 bases are TGTGCCACCAGCAGAAGACCCCTCCACCGGGCGTCCACAGATACGCAGTATTTT. It specifies CATSRRPLHRASTDTQYF.

The gene calls are TRBV5-1 and TRBJ2-3, with a tentative D call TRBD1 (5 bases). Germline CDR1 is SGHRS and CDR2 is YFSETQ. V lost 2 bases and J 1 base, leaving 5 bases between the germline ends. There are 13 residues in the CDR3. CDR3 DNA: TGCGCCAGCAGCTTACAGGGCACAGATACGCAGTATTTT. Its protein product is CASSLQGTDTQYF.

The chain carries TRBV5-6 and TRBJ1-1, with a possible D match to TRBD1 (5 bases). Germline CDR1 and CDR2: SGHDT and YYEEEE. V shed 1 base and J shed 4 bases, with 11 bases lying between them. There are 14 residues in the CDR3. The CDR3 loop reads CASSLRGRGTEAFF. In DNA form, the CDR3 reads TGTGCCAGCAGCTTGCGAGGAAGGGGCACTGAAGCTTTCTTT.

This clone was recorded only once. V gene TRBV4-1 combines with J gene TRBJ1-4; D is perhaps TRBD1 (5 bases). Germline CDR1 MGHRA, CDR2 YSYEKL. CDR3 length: 18 amino acids. Deletions cut 4 bases from V and 1 base from J, with 19 bases between. The CDR3 DNA reads as TGCGCCAGCAGCCGAGGGACGATTGGGGTTTTAACTAATGAAAAACTGTTTTTT. The encoded protein is CASSRGTIGVLTNEKLFF.

The chain uses TRBV7-9 and TRBJ1-2, with TRBD1 identical over 11 bases. The CDR3 runs to 13 residues. Germline V gives CDR1 SEHNR, CDR2 FQNEAQ (reference sequence). Trimming cost V 6 bases and J 8 bases; bases outside gene matches: 5. The CDR3 DNA follows: TGTGCCAGCAGAGGACAGGGGGCGGGAGGCTACACCTTC. Its protein is CASRGQGAGGYTF.

V and J are TRBV6-1 and TRBJ2-7, with D hard to call. Trimming took 4 bases from V and 6 from J, leaving 16 bases between them. Germline V gives CDR1 MNHNS, CDR2 SASEGT. CDR3 length: 14 amino acids. The CDR3, as DNA: TGTGCCAGCAGTGGAGCCGGCCCTGCCCCCGAGCAGTACTTC. Its translation: CASSGAGPAPEQYF.

The chain is built from TRBV7-3 and TRBJ1-2; tentatively, D is TRBD1 (5 bases). The CDR3 sequence is 14 residues long. The germline V gene has CDR1 SGHTA and CDR2 FQGTGA. The V end was cut by 2 bases, the J end by 8 bases, with 15 bases between. CDR3 residues: CASSLGPQGWGYTF. The CDR3 DNA follows: TGTGCCAGCAGCTTAGGCCCGCAGGGTTGGGGCTACACCTTC.

This clone came up once. V and J are TRBV6-5 and TRBJ2-7, with 8 nucleotides matching TRBD2. The CDR3 consists of 15 residues. The germline V gene has CDR1 MNHEY and CDR2 SVGAGI. V shed 7 bases and J 1 base; nucleotides not matched to a gene: 9. CDR3 sequence: CASKGSGIESYEQYF. The CDR3 DNA follows: TGTGCCAGCAAGGGTAGCGGGATTGAATCCTACGAGCAGTACTTC.